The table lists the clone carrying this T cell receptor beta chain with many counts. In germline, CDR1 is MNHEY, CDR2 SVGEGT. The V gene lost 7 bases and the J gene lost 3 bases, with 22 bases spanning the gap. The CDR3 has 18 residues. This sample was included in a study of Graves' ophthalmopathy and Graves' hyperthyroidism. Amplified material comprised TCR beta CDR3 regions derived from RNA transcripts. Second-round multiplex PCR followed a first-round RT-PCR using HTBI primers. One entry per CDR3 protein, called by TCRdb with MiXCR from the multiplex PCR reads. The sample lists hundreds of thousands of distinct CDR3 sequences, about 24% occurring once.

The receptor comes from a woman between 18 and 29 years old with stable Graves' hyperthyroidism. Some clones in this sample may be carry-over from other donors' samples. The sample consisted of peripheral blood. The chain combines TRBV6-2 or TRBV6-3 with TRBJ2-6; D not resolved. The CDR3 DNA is TGTGCCAGCATCCGACAATCTGACCCCCTAGGTGGGGCCAACGTCCTGACTTTC. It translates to CASIRQSDPLGGANVLTF.